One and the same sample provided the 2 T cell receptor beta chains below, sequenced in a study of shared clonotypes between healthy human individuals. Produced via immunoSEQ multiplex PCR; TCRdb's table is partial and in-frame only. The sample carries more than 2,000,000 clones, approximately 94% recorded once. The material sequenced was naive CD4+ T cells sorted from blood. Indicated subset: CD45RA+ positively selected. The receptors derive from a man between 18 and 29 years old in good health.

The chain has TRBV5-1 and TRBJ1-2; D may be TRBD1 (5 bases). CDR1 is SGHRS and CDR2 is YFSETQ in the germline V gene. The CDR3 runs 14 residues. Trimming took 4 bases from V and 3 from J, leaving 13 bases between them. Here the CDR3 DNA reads TGCGCCAGCAGCGTGGGGGTGGGTTACTATGGCTACACCTTC. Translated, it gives CASSVGVGYYGYTF.

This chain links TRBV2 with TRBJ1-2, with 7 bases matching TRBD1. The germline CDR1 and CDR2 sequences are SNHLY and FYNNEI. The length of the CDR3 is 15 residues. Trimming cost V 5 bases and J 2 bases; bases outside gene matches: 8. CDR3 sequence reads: CASSPNRGRNYGYTF. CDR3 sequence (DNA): TGTGCCAGCAGTCCTAACAGGGGTCGGAACTATGGCTACACCTTC.